The T cell receptor beta chain described here comes from a study of blood T cell repertoires in COVID-19. CDR1 is SGHDN, CDR2 FVKESK, per germline. With V trimmed by 4 bases and J by 5 bases, 14 bases remained unmatched. CDR3 length: 17 residues. In the original processing: Cell counts per sample came from amplifying reference gene primers. Repertoires were generated with immunoSEQ multiplex PCR, while TCRdb's copy carries only in-frame clones and drops some. That table furnishes V, J and clone size, whereas the DNA furnished D and trimming. The data contain around 260,000 clones, 75% to 90% of them singletons.

The clonotype comes from a man aged 25 to 45 with acute or convalescent COVID-19. V and J are TRBV14 and TRBJ2-5; 9 nucleotides agree with TRBD2. The specimen sequenced was peripheral blood. The chain's CDR3 is CASSPNNLAGPEETQYF. CDR3 sequence (DNA): TGTGCCAGCAGCCCCAACAATCTAGCGGGACCAGAGGAGACCCAGTACTTC.